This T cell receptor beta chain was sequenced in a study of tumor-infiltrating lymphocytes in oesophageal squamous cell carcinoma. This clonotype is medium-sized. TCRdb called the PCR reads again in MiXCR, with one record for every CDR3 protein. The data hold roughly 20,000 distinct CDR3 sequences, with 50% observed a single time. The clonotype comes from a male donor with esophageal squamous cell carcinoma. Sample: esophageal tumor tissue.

The CDR3 sequence: CASSTRGGGDTQYF. The CDR3 DNA sequence: TGTGCCAGCAGCACTAGGGGGGGAGGGGATACGCAGTATTTT. The gene calls are TRBV7-9 and TRBJ2-3; D possibly corresponds to TRBD2 (7 bases). This CDR3 region has 14 residues. Trimming left V 5 bases short and J 6 bases short, with 15 bases between. Germline V gene lookup returns CDR1 SEHNR and CDR2 FQNEAQ (reference sequence).